Listed here are 30 T cell receptor beta chains from one sample, sequenced in a study of T cell responses to AZD1222 COVID-19 vaccine. This table comes from immunoSEQ multiplex PCR, and its TCRdb copy is limited to in-frame clones, with some not included. The table includes roughly 99,000 clones, about 85% detected once. This specimen consisted of peripheral blood, obtained on day 0 of AZD1222 vaccination. These receptors originate from an adult in good health.

The chain recombines TRBV28 with TRBJ2-2; D may be TRBD1 (6 bases). CDR3 length: 13 amino acids. Trimming took 10 bases from V and 1 from J, leaving 10 bases between them. Germline values: CDR1 MDHEN, CDR2 SYDVKM. The CDR3 is CATTDRNTGELFF. DNA for the CDR3: TGTGCCACCACGGACAGGAACACCGGGGAGCTGTTTTTT.

The rearrangement links TRBV6-5 to TRBJ1-5; the D is unclear. The CDR3 extends over 15 amino acids. Germline assignment: CDR1 MNHEY and CDR2 SVGAGI. Trimming pared 6 bases from V and 2 bases from J, leaving 14 bases between. This CDR3 is CASRIGPLGNQPQHF. In DNA, the CDR3 is TGTGCCAGCAGAATAGGCCCTTTGGGCAATCAGCCCCAGCATTTT.

The chain carries TRBV7-9 and TRBJ2-1; D might be TRBD1 (5 bases). Germline CDR1 reads SEHNR; CDR2 reads FQNEAQ (reference sequence). CDR3 size: 15 residues. Trimming removed 5 bases at V and 0 bases at J, with 11 bases between. This CDR3 is CASSAQAISYNEQFF. The CDR3 DNA reads TGTGCCAGCAGCGCACAGGCTATCTCCTACAATGAGCAGTTCTTC.

This clone occurred once. CDR3 coding DNA: TGTGCCAGCAGCCGCCGGGAGACCCAGTACTTC. As protein: CASSRRETQYF. The genes are TRBV12-3 or TRBV12-4 and TRBJ2-5; no definite D call. V was shortened by 6 bases and J by 5 bases, with 7 bases between the two germline ends. The CDR3 has 11 amino acids.

This chain connects TRBV3-1 (or the pseudogene TRBV3-2) to TRBJ2-1, with D perhaps matching TRBD1 or TRBD2 (5 bases each). Deletions cut 1 base from V and 9 bases from J, with 13 bases between. The CDR3 contains 14 residues. Germline CDR1 reads LGHDT; CDR2 reads YNNKEL (reference sequence). The CDR3 DNA sequence: TGTGCCAGCAGCCAAGGGACTTACGGGGCTGAGCAGTTCTTC. It translates to CASSQGTYGAEQFF.

This chain uses TRBV5-8 with TRBJ2-5; maybe TRBD1 (5 bases). Looked up from germline, CDR1 is SGHTS and CDR2 is YDEGEE. This CDR3 has 13 residues. V gave up 6 bases and J gave up 0 bases, with 9 bases separating them. This chain's CDR3 is CASNAGNQETQYF. CDR3 sequence (DNA): TGTGCCAGCAACGCAGGGAACCAAGAGACCCAGTACTTC.

The V call is TRBV19, the J call TRBJ2-3, with TRBD2 as a possible D gene (5 bases). V was shortened by 7 bases and J by 6 bases, with 8 bases between the two germline ends. Germline V gene sequence: CDR1 LNHDA, CDR2 SQIVND (reference sequence). CDR3 length equals 11 residues. In DNA form, the CDR3 reads TGTGCCAGTACCTCGGGGGATACGCAGTATTTT. Translation: CASTSGDTQYF.

J is TRBJ1-4 and V is TRBV6-2 or TRBV6-3; TRBD1 matches 7 bases. After removal of 5 bases from V and 15 bases from J, the junction contained 6 bases not matched to a gene. Germline CDR1 is MNHEY and CDR2 is SVGEGT. The CDR3 consists of 11 residues. CDR3 sequence reads: CASSGDSRMFF. The CDR3 region has the DNA TGTGCCAGCAGTGGGGACAGTAGGATGTTTTTT.

The count of this clone is one. The V call is TRBV11-3, the J call TRBJ1-5, with D tentatively TRBD1 (5 bases). Trimming pared 1 base from V and 4 bases from J, leaving 23 bases between. CDR3 length equals 19 residues. Germline assignment: CDR1 SGHNT and CDR2 YENEEA. CDR3 protein: CASSLAPGSLYSLNQPQHF. The CDR3 bases are TGTGCCAGCAGCTTAGCACCAGGGAGTCTCTACTCTCTTAATCAGCCCCAGCATTTT. The full variable domain, in which reference TRBV11-3 and TRBJ1-5 provide the parts outside the CDR3, is EAGVVQSPRYKIIEKKQPVAFWCNPISGHNTLYWYLQNLGQGPELLIRYENEEAVDDSQLPKDRFSAERLKGVDSTLKIQPAELGDSAVYLCASSLAPGSLYSLNQPQHFGDGTRLSIL.

The rearrangement uses TRBV5-1 and TRBJ1-2, with D tentatively TRBD1 (6 bases). V gave up 0 bases and J gave up 8 bases, with 20 bases separating them. Germline lookup yields CDR1 SGHRS and CDR2 YFSETQ. The CDR3 spans 16 residues. This CDR3 reads CASSLAPLDVRGGYTF. CDR3 in DNA: TGCGCCAGCAGCTTGGCCCCCCTGGATGTTAGGGGGGGCTACACCTTC.

The gene calls are TRBV4-2 and TRBJ2-6; D call uncertain. Germline CDR1 LGHNA, CDR2 YNFKEQ. Trimming took off 0 bases at V and 0 bases at J, with 6 bases between the two ends. The CDR3 length is 16 residues. The CDR3 sequence: CASSQDQDSGANVLTF. CDR3 bases: TGTGCCAGCAGCCAAGATCAGGACTCTGGGGCCAACGTCCTGACTTTC.

This clone has more than one count but fewer than ten. CDR3 sequence reads: CASSTDRIYGYTF. In DNA, the CDR3 is TGTGCCAGTAGTACCGACAGAATCTATGGCTACACCTTC. The V gene is TRBV19, the J gene TRBJ1-2; maybe TRBD1 (5 bases). The CDR3 is 13 residues long. Trimming cost V 4 bases and J 4 bases, with 10 bases left between them. The V gene's germline CDR1 is LNHDA and CDR2 SQIVND (reference sequence).

The genes are TRBV5-4 and TRBJ1-3; D is possibly TRBD1 (6 bases). The CDR3 sequence is 14 residues long. V lost 4 bases and J lost 5, with 13 bases in between. In germline, CDR1 is SGHNT, CDR2 YYREEE (reference sequence). CDR3 in DNA: TGTGCCAGCAGCCCGGACCAGGGGAGAAACACCATATATTTT. Its protein product is CASSPDQGRNTIYF.

CDR3 DNA sequence: TGTGCCAGCAGTTTAGGACAGGGGCTGAACTATGGCTACACCTTC. It is translated as CASSLGQGLNYGYTF. V gene TRBV28 combines with J gene TRBJ1-2; TRBD1 matches at 9 bases. V lost 2 bases, J lost 2 bases, and 3 bases stayed unmatched. Per germline, CDR1 MDHEN and CDR2 SYDVKM. The CDR3 spans 15 residues.

This rearrangement joins TRBV3-1 (or the pseudogene TRBV3-2) to TRBJ1-2; tentative D call: TRBD1 (5 bases). The germline V and J ends were trimmed by 0 bases and 0 bases, with 14 bases remaining between them. CDR1 is LGHDT and CDR2 is YNNKEL in the germline V gene (reference sequence). The CDR3 loop spans 17 amino acids. The CDR3 region has the DNA TGTGCCAGCAGCCAAGATACAGGTCACGCAGCTAACTATGGCTACACCTTC. Protein product: CASSQDTGHAANYGYTF.

The chain is built from TRBV28 and TRBJ1-5; D is ambiguous. The V gene's germline CDR1 is MDHEN and CDR2 SYDVKM. V was shortened by 2 bases and J by 2 bases, with 13 bases between the two germline ends. CDR3 length: 16 amino acids. DNA of the CDR3: TGTGCCAGCAGTTTAGTGGGAGGGAGGGGCAATCAGCCCCAGCATTTT. As protein: CASSLVGGRGNQPQHF.

The J gene is TRBJ2-3, the V gene TRBV3-1 (or the pseudogene TRBV3-2); D possibly corresponds to TRBD2 (6 bases). CDR1 is LGHDT and CDR2 is YNNKEL in the germline V gene (reference sequence). Trimming took off 4 bases at V and 5 bases at J, with 19 bases between the two ends. This CDR3 region has 16 residues. CDR3 bases: TGTGCCAGCAGCCCCCCCGCGAGCGGGTACCAAGATACGCAGTATTTT. Protein sequence: CASSPPASGYQDTQYF.

V is TRBV5-6 and J is TRBJ1-1; D may be TRBD1 (6 bases). Trimming took off 2 bases at V and 0 bases at J, with 17 bases between the two ends. The germline V gene has CDR1 SGHDT and CDR2 YYEEEE. There are 17 residues in the CDR3. The CDR3 loop reads CASSFEKGGMMNTEAFF. In DNA form, the CDR3 reads TGTGCCAGCAGCTTTGAAAAAGGGGGTATGATGAACACTGAAGCTTTCTTT.

This sequence joins TRBV30 and TRBJ1-2; TRBD1 matches at 8 bases. The trim removed 1 base at V and 7 bases at J, leaving 5 bases unmatched. The CDR3 length is 13 residues. Germline V gene lookup returns CDR1 GTSNPN and CDR2 SVGIG (reference sequence). The CDR3 sequence: CAWSATGALGYTF. CDR3 DNA sequence: TGTGCCTGGAGTGCGACAGGGGCCCTTGGCTACACCTTC.

This clone was detected only a few times. The rearrangement joins TRBV2 to TRBJ1-5; D unclear. V was cut by 0 bases and J by 5 bases, with 8 bases left in between. The CDR3 has 14 residues. Germline CDR1 is SNHLY and CDR2 is FYNNEI. The chain's CDR3 is CASSEAPTYQPQHF. The CDR3, as DNA: TGTGCCAGCAGTGAAGCGCCCACATATCAGCCCCAGCATTTT.

V usage is TRBV30 and J usage is TRBJ1-6, with D possibly matching TRBD1 (5 bases). V shed 0 bases and J shed 6 bases, with 9 bases lying between them. The germline gives CDR1 GTSNPN, CDR2 SVGIG (reference sequence). This CDR3 is 14 amino acids long. The DNA for the CDR3 is TGTGCCTGGAGTGTGGGGGGTAGTAATTCACCCCTCCACTTT. This codes for CAWSVGGSNSPLHF.

The gene calls are TRBV29-1 and TRBJ1-2, with 7 bases matching TRBD1. The CDR3 runs to 15 residues. V lost 3 bases and J lost 1; bases outside the gene matches: 8. Germline CDR1 is SQVTM and CDR2 is ANQGSEA. The CDR3 loop is CSVDRDRAFNYGYTF. CDR3 DNA: TGCAGCGTTGACCGGGACAGAGCTTTTAACTATGGCTACACCTTC.

The chain combines TRBV19 with TRBJ2-5; D is uncertain. Trimming took off 1 base at V and 5 bases at J, with 8 bases between the two ends. The germline V gene encodes CDR1 LNHDA and CDR2 SQIVND (reference sequence). The CDR3 is made up of 13 amino acids. DNA for the CDR3: TGTGCCAGTAGTATAGGCCACTCGGAGACCCAGTACTTC. Its protein is CASSIGHSETQYF.

The genes are TRBV30 and TRBJ1-5, with a weak D call TRBD1 (5 bases). This CDR3 is built from 13 residues. V was pared by 6 bases and J by 3 bases, with 12 bases between. The germline gives CDR1 GTSNPN, CDR2 SVGIG (reference sequence). The CDR3 bases are TGTGCCTGTTCAGGGATGGTCAATCAGCCCCAGCATTTT. Its protein is CACSGMVNQPQHF.

This chain links TRBV4-3 with TRBJ2-5; the D is unclear. This CDR3 has 12 amino acids. The V end was cut by 8 bases, the J end by 0 bases, with 7 bases between. Looked up from germline, CDR1 is LGHNA and CDR2 is YSLEER. Here the CDR3 DNA reads TGCGCCAGCGACCCGTACCAAGAGACCCAGTACTTC. This codes for CASDPYQETQYF.

The chain couples TRBV30 to TRBJ1-3; a possible D gene is TRBD1 (6 bases). Germline loops: CDR1 GTSNPN, CDR2 SVGIG (reference sequence). V lost 5 bases, J lost 0 bases, and 11 bases lay in between. The CDR3 totals 14 residues. CDR3 residues: CAWRDRTSGNTIYF. For the CDR3, the DNA is TGTGCCTGGCGAGACAGGACCTCTGGAAACACCATATATTTT. The whole variable domain, remainder taken from reference TRBV30 and TRBJ1-3, is SQTIHQWPATLVQPVGSPLSLECTVEGTSNPNLYWYRQAAGRGLQLLFYSVGIGQISSEVPQNLSASRPQDRQFILSSKKLLLSDSGFYLCAWRDRTSGNTIYFGEGSWLTVV.

The chain uses TRBV30 and TRBJ1-2; D uncertain. The CDR3 contains 13 residues. Trimming shortened V by 4 bases and J by 2 bases, and 11 bases separated the two germline ends. The germline V gene encodes CDR1 GTSNPN and CDR2 SVGIG (reference sequence). CDR3 nucleotides: TGTGCCTGGATTGGGCCCCGGAACTATGGCTACACCTTC. As protein: CAWIGPRNYGYTF.

The chain joins TRBV5-4 to TRBJ2-1; 11 bases line up with TRBD2. The germline V gene has CDR1 SGHNT and CDR2 YYREEE (reference sequence). Losses at the gene ends were 3 bases for V and 6 bases for J; bases not matched to a gene: 5. The CDR3 is 15 amino acids. CDR3 in DNA: TGTGCCAGCAGCTCCGGGACTAGCGGCTTCAATGAGCAGTTCTTC. This gives the protein CASSSGTSGFNEQFF.

V gene TRBV12-3 or TRBV12-4 combines with J gene TRBJ2-7, with D perhaps being TRBD1 or TRBD2 (5 bases each). Between the trimmed V and J ends, which lost 3 bases and 7 bases, there was a span of 7 bases. The CDR3 is made up of 11 amino acids. Here the CDR3 reads CASSFGTEQYF. The DNA of the CDR3 is TGTGCCAGCAGTTTTGGGACGGAGCAGTACTTC.

The J gene is TRBJ2-2, the V gene TRBV2; TRBD1 agrees at 8 bases. Germline trimming cut 3 bases from V and 3 bases from J; bases unmatched to any gene: 3. Looked up from germline, CDR1 is SNHLY and CDR2 is FYNNEI. CDR3 length equals 15 residues. The CDR3 DNA reads TGTGCCAGCAGTGAGGTCAGGGGGCACACCGGGGAGCTGTTTTTT. Translated, it gives CASSEVRGHTGELFF.